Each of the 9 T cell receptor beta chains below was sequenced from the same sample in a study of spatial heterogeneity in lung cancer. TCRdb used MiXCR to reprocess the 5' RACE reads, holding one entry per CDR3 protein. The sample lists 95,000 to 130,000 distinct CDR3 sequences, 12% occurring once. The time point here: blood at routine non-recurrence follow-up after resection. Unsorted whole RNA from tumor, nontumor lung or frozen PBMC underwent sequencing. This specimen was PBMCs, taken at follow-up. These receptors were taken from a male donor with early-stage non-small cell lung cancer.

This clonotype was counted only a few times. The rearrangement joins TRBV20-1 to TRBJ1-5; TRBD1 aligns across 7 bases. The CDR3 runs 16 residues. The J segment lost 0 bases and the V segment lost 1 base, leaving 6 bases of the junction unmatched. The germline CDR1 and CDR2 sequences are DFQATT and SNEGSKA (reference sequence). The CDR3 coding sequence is TGCAGTGCTAGAGGAAGGACAGGACATAGCAATCAGCCCCAGCATTTT. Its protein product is CSARGRTGHSNQPQHF.

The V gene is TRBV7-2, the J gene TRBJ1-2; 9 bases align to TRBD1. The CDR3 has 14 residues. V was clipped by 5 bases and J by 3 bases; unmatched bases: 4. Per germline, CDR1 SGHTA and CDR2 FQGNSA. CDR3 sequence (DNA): TGTGCCAGCAGCGGACAGGGGAATCACTATGGCTACACCTTC. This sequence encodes CASSGQGNHYGYTF.

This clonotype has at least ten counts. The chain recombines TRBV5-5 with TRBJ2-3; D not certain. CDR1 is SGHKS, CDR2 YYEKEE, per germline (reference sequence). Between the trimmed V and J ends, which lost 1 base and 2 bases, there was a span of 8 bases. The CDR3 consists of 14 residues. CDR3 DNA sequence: TGTGCCAGCAGCTTGTTGCCTGACACAGATACGCAGTATTTT. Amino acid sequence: CASSLLPDTDTQYF.

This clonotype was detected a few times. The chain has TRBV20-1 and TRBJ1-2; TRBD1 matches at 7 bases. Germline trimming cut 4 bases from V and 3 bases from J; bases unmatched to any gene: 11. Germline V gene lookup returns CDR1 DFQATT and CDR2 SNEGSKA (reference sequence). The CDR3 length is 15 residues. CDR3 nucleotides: TGCAGTGCTATGGCCCCCAGGGGGACCGACTATGGCTACACCTTC. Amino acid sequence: CSAMAPRGTDYGYTF.

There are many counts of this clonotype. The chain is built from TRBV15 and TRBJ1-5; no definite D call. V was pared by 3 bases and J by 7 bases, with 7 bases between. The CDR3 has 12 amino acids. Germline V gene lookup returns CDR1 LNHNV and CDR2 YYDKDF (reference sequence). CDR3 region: CATSSPRQPQHF. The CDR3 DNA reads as TGTGCCACCAGCAGCCCGCGACAGCCCCAGCATTTT. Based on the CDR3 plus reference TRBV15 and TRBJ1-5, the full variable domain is DAMVIQNPRYQVTQFGKPVTLSCSQTLNHNVMYWYQQKSSQAPKLLFHYYDKDFNNEADTPDNFQSRRPNTSFCFLDIRSPGLGDTAMYLCATSSPRQPQHFGDGTRLSIL.

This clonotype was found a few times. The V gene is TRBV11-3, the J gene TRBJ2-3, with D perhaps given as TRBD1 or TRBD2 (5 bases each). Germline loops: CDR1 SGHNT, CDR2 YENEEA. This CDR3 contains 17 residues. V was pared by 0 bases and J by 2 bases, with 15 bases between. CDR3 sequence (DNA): TGTGCCAGCAGCTTAGAAAGGTGGGGCCGGGACACAGATACGCAGTATTTT. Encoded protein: CASSLERWGRDTDTQYF.

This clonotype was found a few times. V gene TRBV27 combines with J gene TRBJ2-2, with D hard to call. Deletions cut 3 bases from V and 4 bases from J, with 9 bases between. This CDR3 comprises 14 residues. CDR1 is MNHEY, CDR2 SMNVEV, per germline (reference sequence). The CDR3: CASSFSQPTGELFF. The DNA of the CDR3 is TGTGCCAGCAGTTTCTCTCAGCCCACCGGGGAGCTGTTTTTT.

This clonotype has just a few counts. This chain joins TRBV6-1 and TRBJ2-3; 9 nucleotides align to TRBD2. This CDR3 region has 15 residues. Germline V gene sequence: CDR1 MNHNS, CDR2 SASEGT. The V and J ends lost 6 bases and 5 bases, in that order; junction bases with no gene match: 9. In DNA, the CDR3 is TGTGCCAGCAGCCCGGCGGGGGGGTATATAGATACGCAGTATTTT. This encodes CASSPAGGYIDTQYF.

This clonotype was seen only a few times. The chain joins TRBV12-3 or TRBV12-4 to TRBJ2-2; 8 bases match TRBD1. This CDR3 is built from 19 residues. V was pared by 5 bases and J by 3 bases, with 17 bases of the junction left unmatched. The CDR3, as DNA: TGTGCCAGCAGTCCAGGGTTCGGGTTAGCGACAGGGGACACCGGGGAGCTGTTTTTT. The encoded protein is CASSPGFGLATGDTGELFF.